The present TCR beta chain was sequenced within a study of PD-L1 blockade in urothelial cancer. About the study: Males with urothelial cancer arising in the bladder constituted most of the roughly 30 patients. Patients had received 0 to 3 prior chemotherapy regimens. Median T cell yield per blood sample was 141,255 cells.

TCRdb's table, derived via immunoSEQ multiplex PCR, lists solely in-frame clones and lacks some. This sample has over 35,000 clones, with around four fifths found just once. The CDR3 runs 15 residues. The germline V gene encodes CDR1 SQVTM and CDR2 ANQGSEA. V lost 6 bases to trimming and J lost 2 bases; unmatched junction nucleotides: 10. Time point here: pretreatment peripheral blood. This sequence joins TRBV29-1 and TRBJ2-5, with TRBD2 matching over 9 bases. This receptor was obtained from a man aged 80 or over with urothelial cancer. The material sequenced was PBMCs, taken around atezolizumab (anti-PD-L1) treatment. CDR3 DNA sequence: TGCAGCGTGGAGACCGGGACTAGCCAACAAGAGACCCAGTACTTC. Its protein product is CSVETGTSQQETQYF. Complete variable domain (other parts from reference TRBV29-1 and TRBJ2-5): SAVISQKPSRDICQRGTSLTIQCQVDSQVTMMFWYRQQPGQSLTLIATANQGSEATYESGFVIDKFPISRPNLTFSTLTVSNMSPEDSSIYLCSVETGTSQQETQYFGPGTRLLVL.